This TCR beta chain appears in the sequencing data of a study of cytomegalovirus exposure and HLA in healthy donors. Study-wide points: By a later analysis, the bulk of CMV-associated TCR beta chains appeared HLA-restricted.

The PCR used 60 Vbeta and 13 Jbeta primers. Assay used: immunoSEQ multiplex PCR; TCRdb lists only in-frame clones, some missing. Here the sample spans around 200,000 clones, roughly 60% being singletons. A note on this clone: Its antigen is unidentified.

Trimming took 6 bases from V and 3 from J; bases not matched to a gene: 5. The germline gives CDR1 SQVTM, CDR2 ANQGSEA. The length of the CDR3 is 15 residues. The receptor's source is a man in his forties in good health and CMV-seronegative. The sequenced sample consisted of PBMCs. The chain couples TRBV29-1 to TRBJ2-3; 14 positions agree with TRBD2. The CDR3 DNA reads TGCAGCGTCTACGGGACTAGCGGGAGAACAGATACGCAGTATTTT. This gives the protein CSVYGTSGRTDTQYF.